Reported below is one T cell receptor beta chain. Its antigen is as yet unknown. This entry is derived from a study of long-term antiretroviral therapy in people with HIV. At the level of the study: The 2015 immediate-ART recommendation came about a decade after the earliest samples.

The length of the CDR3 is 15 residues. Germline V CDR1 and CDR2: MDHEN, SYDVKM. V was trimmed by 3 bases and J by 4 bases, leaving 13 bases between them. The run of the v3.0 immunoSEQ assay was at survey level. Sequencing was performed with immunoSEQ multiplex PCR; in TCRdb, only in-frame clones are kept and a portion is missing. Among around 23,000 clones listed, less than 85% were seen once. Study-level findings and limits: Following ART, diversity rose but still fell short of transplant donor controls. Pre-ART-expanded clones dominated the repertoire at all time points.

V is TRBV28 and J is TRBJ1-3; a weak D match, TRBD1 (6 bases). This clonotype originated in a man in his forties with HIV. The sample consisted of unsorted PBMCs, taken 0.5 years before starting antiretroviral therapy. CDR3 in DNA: TGTGCCAGCAGTTTTAACAGGGTAGCCGGAAACACCATATATTTT. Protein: CASSFNRVAGNTIYF.